This T cell receptor (beta chain) stems from a study of post-analysis software for immune sequencing data. Study background: Secondary progressive, relapsing-remitting and progressive-relapsing multiple sclerosis were among the included disease courses. Notes on the study in general: Comparison with controls showed significantly lower normalized Chao1 diversity in multiple sclerosis patients. With TRBV5-6, TRBV5-1 and TRBV20-1 included, about 5 TRBV segments were more frequent in patients than in controls.

Worth noting for this clonotype: Antigen unknown.

Unique molecular identifiers were built into the TCR beta cDNA libraries. Some 500,000 cDNA molecules were obtained per 1 to 10 million input T cells. TCRdb called the PCR reads again in MiXCR, with one record for every CDR3 protein. This table has about 810,000 distinct CDR3 sequences, roughly 58% appearing once. Germline V CDR1 and CDR2: SGHDN, FVKESK. The CDR3 has 21 residues. Germline trimming cut 0 bases from V and 1 base from J; bases unmatched to any gene: 14. V is TRBV14 and J is TRBJ2-7; 14 nucleotides align to TRBD2. Sequencing was carried out using blood. This TCR was recovered from a girl aged 5 to 17 with multiple sclerosis. The CDR3 loop is CASSQDLPGLAGVARSYEQYF. The CDR3 DNA reads as TGTGCCAGCAGCCAAGATCTTCCGGGACTAGCGGGAGTCGCACGTTCCTACGAGCAGTACTTC.